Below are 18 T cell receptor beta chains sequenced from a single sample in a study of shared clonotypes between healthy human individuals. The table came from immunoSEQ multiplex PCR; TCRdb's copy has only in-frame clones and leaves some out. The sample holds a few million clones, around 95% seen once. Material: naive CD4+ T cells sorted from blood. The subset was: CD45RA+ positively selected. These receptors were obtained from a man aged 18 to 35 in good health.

Written as DNA, the CDR3 is TGTGCCAGCAGCCTTGGCCAGCGCGGTGGCTACACCTTC. Translating gives CASSLGQRGGYTF. The chain recombines TRBV6-5 with TRBJ1-2; D unclear. V was clipped by 6 bases and J by 7 bases, with 15 bases between them. Germline V gene data show CDR1 as MNHEY and CDR2 as SVGAGI. The CDR3 covers 13 residues.

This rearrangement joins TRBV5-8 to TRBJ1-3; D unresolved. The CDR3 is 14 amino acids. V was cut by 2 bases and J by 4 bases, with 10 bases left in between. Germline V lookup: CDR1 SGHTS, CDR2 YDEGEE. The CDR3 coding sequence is TGTGCCAGCAGCTTCCGGGTCCTCGGAAACACCATATATTTT. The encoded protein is CASSFRVLGNTIYF.

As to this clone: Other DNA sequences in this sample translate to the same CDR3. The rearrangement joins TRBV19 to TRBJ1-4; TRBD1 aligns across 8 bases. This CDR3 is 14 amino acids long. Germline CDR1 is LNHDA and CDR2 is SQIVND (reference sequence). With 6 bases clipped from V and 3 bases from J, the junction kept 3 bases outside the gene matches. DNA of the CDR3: TGTGCCAGTAGAAGACAGGGGTCTAATGAAAAACTGTTTTTT. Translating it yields CASRRQGSNEKLFF.

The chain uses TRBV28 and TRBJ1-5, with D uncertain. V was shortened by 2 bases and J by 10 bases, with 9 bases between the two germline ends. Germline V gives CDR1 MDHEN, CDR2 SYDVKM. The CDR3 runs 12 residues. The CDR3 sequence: CASSLLLLPQHF. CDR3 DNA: TGTGCCAGCAGTTTACTGCTCTTACCCCAGCATTTT.

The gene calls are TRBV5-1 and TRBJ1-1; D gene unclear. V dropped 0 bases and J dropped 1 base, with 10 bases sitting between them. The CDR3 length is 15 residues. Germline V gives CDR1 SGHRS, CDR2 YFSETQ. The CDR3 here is CASSLANYANTEAFF. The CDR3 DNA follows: TGCGCCAGCAGCTTGGCCAACTACGCGAACACTGAAGCTTTCTTT.

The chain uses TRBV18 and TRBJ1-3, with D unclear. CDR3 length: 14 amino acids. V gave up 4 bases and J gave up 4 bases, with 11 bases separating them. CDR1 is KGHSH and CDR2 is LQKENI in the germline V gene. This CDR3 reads CASSQDLGGNTIYF. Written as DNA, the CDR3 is TGTGCCAGCTCACAGGACCTTGGAGGAAACACCATATATTTT.

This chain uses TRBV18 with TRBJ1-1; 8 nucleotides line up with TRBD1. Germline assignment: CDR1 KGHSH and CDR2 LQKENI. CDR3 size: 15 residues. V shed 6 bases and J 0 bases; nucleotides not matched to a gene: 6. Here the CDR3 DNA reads TGTGCCAGCTCCTCTACAGGGGGACTGAACACTGAAGCTTTCTTT. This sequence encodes CASSSTGGLNTEAFF.

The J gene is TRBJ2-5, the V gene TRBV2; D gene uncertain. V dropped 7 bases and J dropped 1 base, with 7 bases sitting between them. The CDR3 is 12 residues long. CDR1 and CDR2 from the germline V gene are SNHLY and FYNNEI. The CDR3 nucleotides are TGTGCCAGCAAACAGCTCCAAGAGACCCAGTACTTC. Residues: CASKQLQETQYF.

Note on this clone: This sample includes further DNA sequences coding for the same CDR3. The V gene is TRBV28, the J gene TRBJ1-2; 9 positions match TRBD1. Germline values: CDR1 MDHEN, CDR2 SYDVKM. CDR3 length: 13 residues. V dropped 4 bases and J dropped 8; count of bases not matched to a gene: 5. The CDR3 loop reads CASSSGQGGGYTF. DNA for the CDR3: TGTGCCAGCAGTTCGGGACAGGGTGGCGGCTACACCTTC.

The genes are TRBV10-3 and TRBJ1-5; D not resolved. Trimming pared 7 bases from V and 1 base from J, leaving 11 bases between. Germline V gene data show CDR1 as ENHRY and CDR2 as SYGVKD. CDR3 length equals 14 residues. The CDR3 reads CAIKAVGSNQPQHF. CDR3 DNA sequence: TGTGCCATCAAGGCGGTTGGAAGCAATCAGCCCCAGCATTTT.

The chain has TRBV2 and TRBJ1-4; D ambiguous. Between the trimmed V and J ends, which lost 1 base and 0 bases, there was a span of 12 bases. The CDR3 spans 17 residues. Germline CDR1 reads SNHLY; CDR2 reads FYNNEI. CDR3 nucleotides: TGTGCCAGCAGTGAAGTAGATTGGAAGACAACTAATGAAAAACTGTTTTTT. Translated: CASSEVDWKTTNEKLFF.

This CDR3 is CASSQGQGYSPLHF. CDR3 DNA: TGTGCCAGCAGCCAGGGACAGGGGTATTCACCCCTCCACTTT. The chain employs TRBV5-4 and TRBJ1-6, with 10 bases lining up with TRBD1. Germline V gene lookup returns CDR1 SGHNT and CDR2 YYREEE (reference sequence). Unmatched junction bases numbered 3, after V lost 4 bases and J lost 8 bases. This CDR3 spans 14 amino acids.

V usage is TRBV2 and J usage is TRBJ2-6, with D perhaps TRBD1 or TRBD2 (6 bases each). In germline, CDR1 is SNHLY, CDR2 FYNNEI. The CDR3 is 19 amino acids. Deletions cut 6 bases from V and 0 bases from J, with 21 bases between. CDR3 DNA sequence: TGTGCCAGCAGGGGGGGCCCGAGCTTACCCACCTCTGGGGCCAACGTCCTGACTTTC. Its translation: CASRGGPSLPTSGANVLTF.

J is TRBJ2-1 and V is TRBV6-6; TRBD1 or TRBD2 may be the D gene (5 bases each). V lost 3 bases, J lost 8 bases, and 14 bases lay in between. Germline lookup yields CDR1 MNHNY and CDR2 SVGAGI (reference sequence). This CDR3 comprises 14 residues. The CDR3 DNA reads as TGTGCCAGCAGTTATCCCAAGGGGAGCGATGAGCAGTTCTTC. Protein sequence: CASSYPKGSDEQFF.

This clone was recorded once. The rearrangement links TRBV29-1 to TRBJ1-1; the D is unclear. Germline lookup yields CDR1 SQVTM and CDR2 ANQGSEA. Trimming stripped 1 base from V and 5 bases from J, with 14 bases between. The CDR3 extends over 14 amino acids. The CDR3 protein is CSVEVTSGGTEAFF. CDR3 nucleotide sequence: TGCAGCGTTGAAGTAACGTCAGGAGGGACTGAAGCTTTCTTT.

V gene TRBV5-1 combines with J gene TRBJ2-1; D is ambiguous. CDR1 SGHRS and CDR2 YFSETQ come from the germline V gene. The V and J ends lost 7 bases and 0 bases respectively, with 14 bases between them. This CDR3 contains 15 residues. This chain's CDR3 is CASQSGGSSYNEQFF. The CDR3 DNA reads TGCGCCAGCCAATCAGGCGGTAGCTCCTACAATGAGCAGTTCTTC.

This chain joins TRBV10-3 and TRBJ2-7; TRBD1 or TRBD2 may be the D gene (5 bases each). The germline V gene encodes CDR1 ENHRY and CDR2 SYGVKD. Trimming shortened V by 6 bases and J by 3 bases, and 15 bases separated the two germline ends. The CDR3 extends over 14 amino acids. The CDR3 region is CAIRRDAANYEQYF. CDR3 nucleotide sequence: TGTGCCATCAGGAGGGACGCTGCGAACTACGAGCAGTACTTC.

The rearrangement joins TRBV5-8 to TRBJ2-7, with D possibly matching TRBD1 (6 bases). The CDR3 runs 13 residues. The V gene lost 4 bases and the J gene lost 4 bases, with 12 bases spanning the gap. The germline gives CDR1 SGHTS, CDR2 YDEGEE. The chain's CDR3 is CASSPTGEYEQYF. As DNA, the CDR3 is TGTGCCAGCAGCCCGACAGGTGAATACGAGCAGTACTTC.